The 7 T cell receptor beta chains below all came from one sample that was sequenced in a study of T cell repertoires in cytomegalovirus infection. Each CDR3 protein is one row after TCRdb ran MiXCR on the reads. The sample shows roughly 600,000 distinct CDR3 sequences, about 24% of them seen only once. Material for sequencing was CD8+ T cells from PBMCs. The receptor set was obtained from a human donor in good health (CMV status not recorded). Some clones in this sample may be carry-over from other donors' samples.

This clonotype was seen a few times. The chain recombines TRBV6-2 or TRBV6-3 with TRBJ2-7, with D perhaps being TRBD1 or TRBD2 (5 bases each). CDR3 length equals 13 residues. V lost 6 bases and J 6 bases, leaving 15 bases between the germline ends. CDR1 MNHEY and CDR2 SVGEGT come from the germline V gene. The CDR3 sequence is CASSPVPGREQYV. CDR3 in DNA: TGTGCCAGCAGCCCCGTCCCGGGGCGCGAGCAGTACGTC.

The V and J genes are TRBV10-2 and TRBJ2-2, with 10 bases matching TRBD2. The length of the CDR3 is 15 residues. The germline gives CDR1 WSHSY, CDR2 SAAADI. Unmatched junction bases numbered 6, after V lost 6 bases and J lost 5 bases. The CDR3 DNA is TGCGCCAGCAGGTTTCTAGCGGGGGTGACCGGGGAGCTGTTTTTT. Translating gives CASRFLAGVTGELFF.

The chain links TRBV19 to TRBJ1-2; D unresolved. Germline CDR1 reads LNHDA; CDR2 reads SQIVND (reference sequence). The CDR3 contains 14 residues. V shed 10 bases and J shed 5 bases, with 20 bases lying between them. For the CDR3, the DNA is TGTGCCACCCGAAACTTCCAAGGAACTTATGGCTACACCTTC. It specifies CATRNFQGTYGYTF.

The chain has TRBV7-2 and TRBJ1-2; D is perhaps TRBD1 (5 bases). Germline CDR1 reads SGHTA; CDR2 reads FQGNSA. The length of the CDR3 is 14 residues. The V and J ends lost 3 bases and 4 bases respectively, with 12 bases between them. Here the CDR3 reads CASSFVGVSYGYTF. In nucleotides, the CDR3 is TGTGCCAGCAGCTTTGTAGGGGTCTCCTATGGCTACACCTTC.

This clonotype was observed at least ten times. This chain connects TRBV7-2 to TRBJ2-2; D may be TRBD2 (6 bases). Trimming shortened V by 1 base and J by 1 base, and 7 bases separated the two germline ends. CDR3 length: 15 residues. Germline CDR1 reads SGHTA; CDR2 reads FQGNSA. CDR3 sequence (DNA): TGTGCCAGCAGCTTAGGCGGGGTGAACACCGGGGAGCTGTTTTTT. Translation: CASSLGGVNTGELFF. Complete variable domain (other parts from reference TRBV7-2 and TRBJ2-2): GAGVSQSPSNKVTEKGKDVELRCDPISGHTALYWYRQSLGQGLEFLIYFQGNSAPDKSGLPSDRFSAERTGGSVSTLTIQRTQQEDSAVYLCASSLGGVNTGELFFGEGSRLTVL.

This clonotype was seen only a few times. The gene calls are TRBV6-5 and TRBJ2-1; a possible D gene is TRBD1 (5 bases). Germline CDR1 is MNHEY and CDR2 is SVGAGI. The CDR3 totals 14 residues. Trimming cost V 2 bases and J 2 bases, with 7 bases left between them. In nucleotides, the CDR3 is TGTGCCAGCAGTTACACCAGGGCCTACAATGAGCAGTTCTTC. Its translation: CASSYTRAYNEQFF.

The genes are TRBV10-3 and TRBJ2-7; D is undetermined. V dropped 2 bases and J dropped 3 bases, with 8 bases sitting between them. CDR3 length equals 13 residues. Germline values: CDR1 ENHRY, CDR2 SYGVKD. The CDR3 DNA is TGTGCCATCAGTGAGAGCAAGGGCTACGAGCAGTACTTC. Its protein is CAISESKGYEQYF.